This passage covers 20 T cell receptor beta chains from one sample sequenced in a study of cytomegalovirus exposure and HLA in healthy donors. Primers for the PCR totalled 60 Vbeta and 13 Jbeta. Clones were read by immunoSEQ multiplex PCR, and TCRdb kept only the in-frame ones, dropping some. The sample shows roughly 100,000 clones, more than 9.5% of them seen only once. The sequenced sample consisted of PBMCs. These receptors all stem from a man aged 40-55 years in good health and CMV-seropositive.

The CDR3: CASSGQEIQETQYF. CDR3 in DNA: TGTGCCAGCAGCGGACAGGAGATCCAAGAGACCCAGTACTTC. V is TRBV6-1 and J is TRBJ2-5; 7 nucleotides align to TRBD1. The CDR3 has 14 residues. Per the germline V gene, CDR1 is MNHNS and CDR2 is SASEGT. The V segment lost 6 bases and the J segment 1 base; nucleotides outside the gene matches: 5.

The V gene is TRBV13, the J gene TRBJ1-2; D unresolved. V was trimmed by 5 bases and J by 4 bases, leaving 17 bases between them. CDR3 size: 15 residues. CDR1 and CDR2 from the germline V gene are PRHDT and FYEKMQ (reference sequence). CDR3 nucleotides: TGTGCCAGCAGCCGGACTTTCGCCCTTGGCTATGGCTACACCTTC. This codes for CASSRTFALGYGYTF.

This chain uses TRBV6-5 with TRBJ2-7, with a weak D call TRBD2 (6 bases). Trimming cost V 8 bases and J 2 bases, with 13 bases left between them. In germline, CDR1 is MNHEY, CDR2 SVGAGI. The CDR3 extends over 13 amino acids. This CDR3 is CASSTRSTYEQYF. CDR3 DNA: TGTGCCAGCTCGACTAGGTCGACCTACGAGCAGTACTTC.

The chain combines TRBV7-9 with TRBJ2-7; a weak D match, TRBD2 (5 bases). CDR1 is SEHNR and CDR2 is FQNEAQ in the germline V gene (reference sequence). This CDR3 is 14 amino acids long. The V gene lost 4 bases and the J gene lost 0 bases, with 10 bases spanning the gap. The CDR3 is CASSSGRGSYEQYF. The DNA for the CDR3 is TGTGCCAGCAGCTCCGGACGGGGCTCCTACGAGCAGTACTTC.

The J gene is TRBJ2-1, the V gene TRBV9; TRBD2 matches at 7 bases. This CDR3 contains 12 residues. With 3 bases clipped from V and 9 bases from J, the junction kept 3 bases outside the gene matches. Germline loops: CDR1 SGDLS, CDR2 YYNGEE. This CDR3 is CASSAGLFEQFF. Written as DNA, the CDR3 is TGTGCCAGCAGCGCGGGACTATTTGAGCAGTTCTTC.

The chain employs TRBV12-5 and TRBJ2-7; 7 nucleotides match TRBD2. Trimming cost V 2 bases and J 7 bases; bases outside gene matches: 8. Per the germline V gene, CDR1 is LGHNT and CDR2 is FRNRAP. The CDR3 has 14 residues. CDR3 protein: CASGLRLASGEQYF. The CDR3 nucleotides are TGTGCTAGTGGTTTGCGACTAGCTTCGGGGGAGCAGTACTTC.

This chain uses TRBV6-5 with TRBJ2-3; no definite D call. The CDR3 extends over 15 amino acids. The V gene lost 2 bases and the J gene lost 0 bases, with 9 bases spanning the gap. CDR1 and CDR2 (germline): MNHEY, SVGAGI. The CDR3 coding sequence is TGTGCCAGCAGTTACGGTCACAGTAGCACAGATACGCAGTATTTT. It is translated as CASSYGHSSTDTQYF.

The rearrangement links TRBV15 to TRBJ2-4; maybe TRBD1 (5 bases). The germline gives CDR1 LNHNV, CDR2 YYDKDF (reference sequence). The CDR3 totals 13 residues. The germline V and J ends were trimmed by 0 bases and 7 bases, with 7 bases remaining between them. The CDR3 spells CATSRDPGNIQYF. In DNA form, the CDR3 reads TGTGCCACCAGCAGAGATCCAGGGAACATTCAGTACTTC.

There are a few counts of this clone. This rearrangement joins TRBV19 to TRBJ2-1; D is unresolved. The length of the CDR3 is 15 residues. Per germline, CDR1 LNHDA and CDR2 SQIVND (reference sequence). Deletions cut 1 base from V and 2 bases from J, with 9 bases between. As DNA, the CDR3 is TGTGCCAGTAGTATAGCCGACGCGGCCTACAATGAGCAGTTCTTC. This codes for CASSIADAAYNEQFF.

This clone appeared a few times. The chain joins TRBV29-1 to TRBJ2-5; D is ambiguous. The CDR3 consists of 11 residues. Between the trimmed V and J ends, which lost 4 bases and 4 bases, there was a span of 7 bases. Per the germline V gene, CDR1 is SQVTM and CDR2 is ANQGSEA. This CDR3 is CSVARLETQYF. CDR3 in DNA: TGCAGCGTTGCCCGTCTAGAGACCCAGTACTTC.

The chain combines TRBV7-2 with TRBJ1-2, with 9 nucleotides matching TRBD1. The CDR3 is made up of 13 amino acids. With V trimmed by 6 bases and J by 2 bases, 1 base remained unmatched. Germline V lookup: CDR1 SGHTA, CDR2 FQGNSA. CDR3 sequence reads: CASRDRGNYGYTF. As DNA, the CDR3 is TGTGCCAGCAGGGACAGGGGAAACTATGGCTACACCTTC.

The chain is built from TRBV18 and TRBJ2-5; D might be TRBD1 (8 bases). Germline V gives CDR1 KGHSH, CDR2 LQKENI. The CDR3 contains 16 residues. V lost 5 bases and J 1 base, leaving 17 bases between the germline ends. CDR3 coding DNA: TGTGCCAGCTCAGCCAACAGGGGGGGGAGCCAAGAGACCCAGTACTTC. Protein sequence: CASSANRGGSQETQYF.

This clone was counted at least ten times. This sequence joins TRBV7-9 and TRBJ2-7; 11 bases agree with TRBD2. This CDR3 contains 17 residues. Trimming took 5 bases from V and 6 from J; bases not matched to a gene: 15. The germline gives CDR1 SEHNR, CDR2 FQNEAQ (reference sequence). CDR3 region: CASSPTSGKGYWAEQYF. CDR3 DNA: TGTGCCAGCAGCCCGACTAGCGGGAAGGGTTATTGGGCCGAGCAGTACTTC.

The chain combines TRBV7-9 with TRBJ2-1, with TRBD2 matching over 7 bases. This CDR3 spans 13 amino acids. Germline loops: CDR1 SEHNR, CDR2 FQNEAQ (reference sequence). The ends lost 6 bases at V and 5 bases at J; junction bases unmatched: 4. The CDR3 sequence is CASRGTNNNEQFF. CDR3 nucleotides: TGTGCCAGCAGGGGGACTAACAACAATGAGCAGTTCTTC.

As for this clone: Other DNA sequences in the sample encode the same CDR3. This chain links TRBV6-5 with TRBJ1-5; D possibly corresponds to TRBD1 (6 bases). CDR3 length: 15 residues. CDR1 is MNHEY, CDR2 SVGAGI, per germline. The V end lost 5 bases, the J end lost 0 bases, and 11 bases lay between the germline ends. The CDR3 is CASSPQGNSNQPQHF. The CDR3 region has the DNA TGTGCCAGCAGTCCACAGGGAAATAGCAATCAGCCCCAGCATTTT.

This chain links TRBV5-4 with TRBJ1-1, with 8 bases matching TRBD1. Germline values: CDR1 SGHNT, CDR2 YYREEE (reference sequence). This CDR3 is built from 14 residues. The junction had 4 bases not matched to a gene; V was cut back by 6 bases and J by 0 bases. This CDR3 reads CASNRQGLNTEAFF. CDR3 in DNA: TGTGCCAGCAACCGACAGGGGTTGAACACTGAAGCTTTCTTT. The whole variable domain, filled in from reference TRBV5-4 and TRBJ1-1, reads ETGVTQSPTHLIKTRGQQVTLRCSSQSGHNTVSWYQQALGQGPQFIFQYYREEENGRGNFPPRFSGLQFPNYSSELNVNALELDDSALYLCASNRQGLNTEAFFGQGTRLTVV.

The chain joins TRBV6-4 to TRBJ2-1; maybe TRBD2 (5 bases). This CDR3 has 15 residues. Per the germline V gene, CDR1 is MRHNA and CDR2 is SNTAGT. V lost 0 bases, J lost 0 bases, and 6 bases lay in between. Written as DNA, the CDR3 is TGTGCCAGCAGTGACTCCGGGGACTCCTACAATGAGCAGTTCTTC. Amino acid sequence: CASSDSGDSYNEQFF.

The chain is built from TRBV2 and TRBJ2-7; 7 bases map to TRBD1. The CDR3 sequence is 13 residues long. Losses at the gene ends were 8 bases for V and 2 bases for J; bases not matched to a gene: 6. CDR1 SNHLY and CDR2 FYNNEI come from the germline V gene. The DNA for the CDR3 is TGTGCCAGCGGTAAGGGGGCCCCCTACGAGCAGTACTTC. Encoded protein: CASGKGAPYEQYF.

A few counts support this clone. This chain uses TRBV29-1 with TRBJ2-1; the match to TRBD1 covers 7 bases. Per the germline V gene, CDR1 is SQVTM and CDR2 is ANQGSEA. After removal of 4 bases from V and 9 bases from J, the junction contained 3 bases not matched to a gene. This CDR3 has 11 amino acids. For the CDR3, the DNA is TGCAGCGTTGCAGGGGGTAGTGAGCAGTTCTTC. Protein product: CSVAGGSEQFF.

The chain employs TRBV7-9 and TRBJ2-1; 7 bases are a match to TRBD1. This CDR3 comprises 16 residues. V lost 1 base, J lost 10 bases, and 13 bases stayed unmatched. From germline, CDR1 is SEHNR and CDR2 FQNEAQ (reference sequence). The CDR3 protein is CASSLVGQNRGAEQFF. CDR3 coding DNA: TGTGCCAGCAGCTTAGTTGGGCAGAACAGGGGCGCAGAGCAGTTCTTC. The variable domain in full, completed from reference TRBV7-9 and TRBJ2-1, reads DTGVSQNPRHKITKRGQNVTFRCDPISEHNRLYWYRQTLGQGPEFLTYFQNEAQLEKSRLLSDRFSAERPKGSFSTLEIQRTEQGDSAMYLCASSLVGQNRGAEQFFGPGTRLTVL.